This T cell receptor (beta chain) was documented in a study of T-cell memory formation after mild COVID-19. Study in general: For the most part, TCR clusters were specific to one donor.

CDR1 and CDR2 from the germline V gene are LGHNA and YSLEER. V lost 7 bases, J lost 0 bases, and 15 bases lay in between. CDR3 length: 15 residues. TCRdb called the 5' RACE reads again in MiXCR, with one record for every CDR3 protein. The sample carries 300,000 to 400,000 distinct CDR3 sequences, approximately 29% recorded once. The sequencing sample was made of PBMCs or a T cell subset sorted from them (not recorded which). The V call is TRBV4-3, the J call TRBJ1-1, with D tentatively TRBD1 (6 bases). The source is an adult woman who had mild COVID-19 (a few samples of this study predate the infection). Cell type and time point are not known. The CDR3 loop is CASTRGTGLNTEAFF. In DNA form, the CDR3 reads TGCGCCAGCACCCGAGGCACAGGGCTGAACACTGAAGCTTTCTTT.